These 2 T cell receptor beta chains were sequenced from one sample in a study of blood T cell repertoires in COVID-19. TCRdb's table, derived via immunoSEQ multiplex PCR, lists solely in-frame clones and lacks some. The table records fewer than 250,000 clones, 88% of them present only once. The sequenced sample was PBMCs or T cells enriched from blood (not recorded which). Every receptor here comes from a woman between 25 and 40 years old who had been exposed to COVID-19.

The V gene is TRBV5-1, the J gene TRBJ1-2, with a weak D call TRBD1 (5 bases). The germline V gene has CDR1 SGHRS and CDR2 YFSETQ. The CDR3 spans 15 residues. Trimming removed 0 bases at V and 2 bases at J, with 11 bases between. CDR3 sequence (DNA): TGCGCCAGCAGCTTGGAGGGTAGGACAAACTATGGCTACACCTTC. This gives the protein CASSLEGRTNYGYTF.

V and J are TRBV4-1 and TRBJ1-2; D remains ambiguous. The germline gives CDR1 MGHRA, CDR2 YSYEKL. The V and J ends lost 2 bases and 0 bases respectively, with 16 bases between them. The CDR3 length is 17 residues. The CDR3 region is CASSQPTVPRANYGYTF. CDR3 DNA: TGCGCCAGCAGCCAACCAACAGTCCCCAGAGCTAACTATGGCTACACCTTC.